The 21 T cell receptor beta chains presented below share a single source sample, sequenced in a study of cytomegalovirus exposure and HLA in healthy donors (dated by TCRdb to about 2017). The receptor library was made with the immunoSEQ multiplex PCR assay. For the multiplex PCR, a mixture combining 60 forward primers for TCR Vbeta segments and 13 reverse primers for TCR Jbeta segments was used. What TCRdb holds here is the immuneACCESS table cut down to in-frame rearrangements. Part of the clones is not present; checked against another copy, under half of the missing clones reflect an unresolved V gene, and the others are unexplained. The sample's own table lists some 120,000 clones. The ten largest account for under 1.3% of the sample. The sample taken for sequencing was PBMCs. Source of these receptors: a man younger than 35 in good health and CMV-seronegative.

This chain uses TRBV5-1 with TRBJ2-7, with a weak D call TRBD2 (6 bases). CDR3 length: 12 amino acids. Germline loops: CDR1 SGHRS, CDR2 YFSETQ. V gave up 1 base and J gave up 6 bases, with 8 bases separating them. DNA of the CDR3: TGCGCCAGCAGCTTGAGGGGAGGCGAGCAGTACTTC. Translation: CASSLRGGEQYF. Full variable domain (outside the CDR3, taken from reference TRBV5-1 and TRBJ2-7): KAGVTQTPRYLIKTRGQQVTLSCSPISGHRSVSWYQQTPGQGLQFLFEYFSETQRNKGNFPGRFSGRQFSNSRSEMNVSTLELGDSALYLCASSLRGGEQYFGPGTRLTVT.

This rearrangement joins TRBV10-3 to TRBJ2-1; D might be TRBD2 (7 bases). Trimming shortened V by 4 bases and J by 2 bases, and 18 bases separated the two germline ends. The length of the CDR3 is 17 residues. Germline V gene lookup returns CDR1 ENHRY and CDR2 SYGVKD. CDR3 sequence: CAISARGAGETYNEQFF. For the CDR3, the DNA is TGTGCCATCAGTGCCCGGGGGGCGGGGGAAACCTACAATGAGCAGTTCTTC.

The V and J genes are TRBV5-1 and TRBJ2-5; TRBD1 might be the D (6 bases). There are 14 residues in the CDR3. Deletions cut 0 bases from V and 4 bases from J, with 10 bases between. The germline CDR1 and CDR2 sequences are SGHRS and YFSETQ. The CDR3 DNA is TGCGCCAGCAGCTTGGGGGGGACACGAGAGACCCAGTACTTC. Its protein is CASSLGGTRETQYF.

The chain joins TRBV30 to TRBJ1-4; no reliable D call. This CDR3 is 14 amino acids long. Germline CDR1 GTSNPN, CDR2 SVGIG (reference sequence). V lost 3 bases and J lost 7, with 15 bases in between. Written as DNA, the CDR3 is TGTGCCTGGAGGACCGGAGGTTTAGGTGAAAAACTGTTTTTT. This encodes CAWRTGGLGEKLFF. The variable domain in full, completed from reference TRBV30 and TRBJ1-4, reads SQTIHQWPATLVQPVGSPLSLECTVEGTSNPNLYWYRQAAGRGLQLLFYSVGIGQISSEVPQNLSASRPQDRQFILSSKKLLLSDSGFYLCAWRTGGLGEKLFFGSGTQLSVL.

The chain uses TRBV11-2 and TRBJ1-2; D may be TRBD1 (5 bases). The CDR3 covers 16 residues. Germline lookup yields CDR1 SGHAT and CDR2 FQNNGV. Trimming left V 2 bases short and J 8 bases short, with 21 bases between. The CDR3 region is CASSLLVGRGLRGYTF. CDR3 DNA sequence: TGTGCCAGCAGCTTATTGGTGGGAAGGGGATTGAGGGGCTACACCTTC. The entire variable domain, with the rest obtained from reference TRBV11-2 and TRBJ1-2, is as follows: EAGVAQSPRYKIIEKRQSVAFWCNPISGHATLYWYQQILGQGPKLLIQFQNNGVVDDSQLPKDRFSAERLKGVDSTLKIQPAKLEDSAVYLCASSLLVGRGLRGYTFGSGTRLTVV.

The DNA for the CDR3 is TGCGCCAGCAGCTGGGGCTGGGGGTCGGGAGGCCCCGTCACAGATACGCAGTATTTT. Protein product: CASSWGWGSGGPVTDTQYF. The chain combines TRBV5-1 with TRBJ2-3, with TRBD2 identical over 7 bases. Per the germline V gene, CDR1 is SGHRS and CDR2 is YFSETQ. This CDR3 is 19 amino acids long. J gave up 2 bases and V 3 bases, and 18 bases lay outside the gene matches.

The gene calls are TRBV5-4 and TRBJ2-2, with D uncertain. V lost 5 bases and J 4 bases, leaving 15 bases between the germline ends. Germline V lookup: CDR1 SGHNT, CDR2 YYREEE (reference sequence). This CDR3 has 15 residues. The CDR3 nucleotides read TGTGCCAGCAGGTTATTGAGCTCTCCCACCGGGGAGCTGTTTTTT. It translates to CASRLLSSPTGELFF.

The rearrangement joins TRBV29-1 to TRBJ1-1; D gene uncertain. V was cut by 7 bases and J by 1 base, with 10 bases left in between. Germline V gene sequence: CDR1 SQVTM, CDR2 ANQGSEA. The CDR3 is 12 residues long. The CDR3 here is CSAKRENTEAFF. In nucleotides, the CDR3 is TGCAGCGCCAAGAGGGAGAACACTGAAGCTTTCTTT.

This chain connects TRBV4-1 to TRBJ1-1; D gene ambiguous. Germline CDR1 is MGHRA and CDR2 is YSYEKL. With 4 bases removed from V and 3 bases from J, the gap between germline ends came to 6 bases. The CDR3 runs to 12 residues. This CDR3 is CASSRSDTEAFF. In DNA form, the CDR3 reads TGCGCCAGCAGCCGTTCGGACACTGAAGCTTTCTTT.

The rearrangement joins TRBV19 to TRBJ2-3, with D perhaps TRBD1 (7 bases). Trimming took off 1 base at V and 2 bases at J, with 19 bases between the two ends. Per germline, CDR1 LNHDA and CDR2 SQIVND (reference sequence). CDR3 length: 18 amino acids. CDR3 coding DNA: TGTGCCAGTAGTATAGCCCTTGGAGGGGGCTTATCCACAGATACGCAGTATTTT. Amino acids: CASSIALGGGLSTDTQYF. The entire variable domain, with the rest obtained from reference TRBV19 and TRBJ2-3, is as follows: DGGITQSPKYLFRKEGQNVTLSCEQNLNHDAMYWYRQDPGQGLRLIYYSQIVNDFQKGDIAEGYSVSREKKESFPLTVTSAQKNPTAFYLCASSIALGGGLSTDTQYFGPGTRLTVL.

The gene calls are TRBV6-1 and TRBJ1-1; D is undetermined. V was pared by 4 bases and J by 0 bases, with 6 bases between. Germline V gene lookup returns CDR1 MNHNS and CDR2 SASEGT. The CDR3 totals 13 residues. The CDR3 loop reads CASSGTVNTEAFF. The DNA for the CDR3 is TGTGCCAGCAGTGGAACAGTGAACACTGAAGCTTTCTTT.

This rearrangement joins TRBV7-3 to TRBJ1-6; D gene unclear. The V gene's germline CDR1 is SGHTA and CDR2 FQGTGA. Trimming shortened V by 5 bases and J by 9 bases, and 29 bases separated the two germline ends. The CDR3 runs to 19 residues. The CDR3 here is CASSPRGPPRDSSSSPLHF. CDR3 DNA sequence: TGTGCCAGCAGCCCCAGAGGACCGCCCCGGGATTCAAGTTCTTCACCCCTCCACTTT.

The chain is built from TRBV5-1 and TRBJ2-1; 7 bases are a match to TRBD2. This CDR3 is built from 16 residues. The J segment lost 3 bases and the V segment lost 0 bases, leaving 6 bases of the junction unmatched. CDR1 is SGHRS, CDR2 YFSETQ, per germline. CDR3 coding DNA: TGCGCCAGCAGCTTGGCTCAGGGAGGGGTCTACAATGAGCAGTTCTTC. Its protein is CASSLAQGGVYNEQFF.

The chain employs TRBV7-9 and TRBJ1-3; TRBD1 is a possible D gene (6 bases). V gave up 4 bases and J gave up 4 bases, with 14 bases separating them. The CDR3 spans 15 residues. Per the germline V gene, CDR1 is SEHNR and CDR2 is FQNEAQ (reference sequence). The CDR3 region is CASSSFGGLGNTIYF. CDR3 bases: TGTGCCAGCAGCTCCTTCGGGGGGCTAGGAAACACCATATATTTT.

The gene calls are TRBV19 and TRBJ2-5; a possible D gene is TRBD2 (6 bases). Trimming stripped 4 bases from V and 4 bases from J, with 16 bases between. The CDR3 covers 15 residues. In germline, CDR1 is LNHDA, CDR2 SQIVND (reference sequence). The CDR3 DNA sequence: TGTGCCAGTAGTACTCAGAGACTAGGGCGAGAGACCCAGTACTTC. Translating it yields CASSTQRLGRETQYF.

The chain has TRBV18 and TRBJ1-6; 8 bases are a match to TRBD1. V dropped 6 bases and J dropped 0; count of bases not matched to a gene: 16. Per the germline V gene, CDR1 is KGHSH and CDR2 is LQKENI. The CDR3 runs to 20 residues. CDR3 in DNA: TGTGCCAGCTCCCTCAAACCAGACAGGGGCCCCAGCTCCTATAATTCACCCCTCCACTTT. Translation: CASSLKPDRGPSSYNSPLHF.

The genes are TRBV30 and TRBJ1-1, with TRBD1 as a possible D gene (6 bases). The CDR3 is 14 residues long. Germline V lookup: CDR1 GTSNPN, CDR2 SVGIG (reference sequence). With 0 bases removed from V and 3 bases from J, the gap between germline ends came to 11 bases. The CDR3 nucleotides read TGTGCCTGGAGTGTACTAGGGGGGGACACTGAAGCTTTCTTT. It codes for CAWSVLGGDTEAFF.

The chain is built from TRBV9 and TRBJ1-1, with 8 bases aligning to TRBD1. Germline V lookup: CDR1 SGDLS, CDR2 YYNGEE. Unmatched junction bases numbered 10, after V lost 3 bases and J lost 3 bases. This CDR3 comprises 16 residues. The CDR3 bases are TGTGCCAGCAGCGATAACAGGGGGTTGTCGGACACTGAAGCTTTCTTT. Translated, it gives CASSDNRGLSDTEAFF.

The V gene is TRBV29-1, the J gene TRBJ2-5, with TRBD2 matching 7 bases. Trimming cost V 5 bases and J 5 bases; bases outside gene matches: 5. The CDR3 spans 12 residues. Germline V lookup: CDR1 SQVTM, CDR2 ANQGSEA. The CDR3 protein is CSVNLGGETQYF. The CDR3 bases are TGCAGCGTTAATCTCGGGGGGGAGACCCAGTACTTC.

The rearrangement uses TRBV9 and TRBJ2-3, with 11 bases matching TRBD1. The CDR3 has 14 residues. Germline lookup yields CDR1 SGDLS and CDR2 YYNGEE. V dropped 6 bases and J dropped 4; count of bases not matched to a gene: 4. The CDR3 DNA follows: TGTGCCAGCACCCGGACAGGGGGCGCAGATACGCAGTATTTT. Amino acids: CASTRTGGADTQYF.

The V gene is TRBV7-9, the J gene TRBJ2-7; 10 bases map to TRBD1. Germline trimming cut 3 bases from V and 5 bases from J; bases unmatched to any gene: 4. CDR1 SEHNR and CDR2 FQNEAQ come from the germline V gene (reference sequence). The CDR3 totals 14 residues. CDR3 nucleotides: TGTGCCAGCAGCTTGGGACAGGGGTTCCACGAGCAGTACTTC. The encoded protein is CASSLGQGFHEQYF.